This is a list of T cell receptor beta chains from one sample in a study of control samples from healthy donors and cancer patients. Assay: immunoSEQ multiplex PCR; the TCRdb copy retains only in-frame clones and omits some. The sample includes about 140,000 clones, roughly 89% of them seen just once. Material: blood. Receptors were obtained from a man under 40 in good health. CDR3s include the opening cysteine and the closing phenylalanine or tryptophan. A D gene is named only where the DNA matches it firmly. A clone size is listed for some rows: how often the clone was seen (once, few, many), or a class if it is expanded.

cdr3_aa: CASSIGQGARTEAFF
cdr3_nt: TGTGCCAGTAGTATAGGACAGGGGGCACGTACTGAAGCTTTCTTT
cdr3_length: 15
d_call: TRBD1
clone_size: -
v_call: TRBV19
j_call: TRBJ1-1

cdr3_aa: CASSQLISGNTIYF
cdr3_nt: TGTGCCAGCAGCCAACTCATCTCTGGAAACACCATATATTTT
cdr3_length: 14
d_call: -
clone_size: once
v_call: TRBV3-1/TRBV3-2
j_call: TRBJ1-3

cdr3_aa: CASSLYRGAEKQYF
cdr3_nt: TGTGCCAGCAGCTTATACAGGGGCGCCGAGAAGCAGTACTTC
cdr3_length: 14
d_call: TRBD1
clone_size: -
v_call: TRBV11-2
j_call: TRBJ2-7

cdr3_aa: CASSLSYNEQFF
cdr3_nt: TGTGCCAGCAGCCTGTCCTACAATGAGCAGTTCTTC
cdr3_length: 12
d_call: -
clone_size: -
v_call: TRBV12-3/TRBV12-4
j_call: TRBJ2-1

cdr3_aa: CSVGASGRSDTQYF
cdr3_nt: TGCAGCGTTGGGGCTAGCGGGAGGTCAGATACGCAGTATTTT
cdr3_length: 14
d_call: TRBD2
clone_size: -
v_call: TRBV29-1
j_call: TRBJ2-3

cdr3_aa: CASSGPGQENYGYTF
cdr3_nt: TGTGCCAGCTCAGGACCGGGACAAGAGAACTATGGCTACACCTTC
cdr3_length: 15
d_call: -
clone_size: -
v_call: TRBV18
j_call: TRBJ1-2

cdr3_aa: CASSYGNEQFF
cdr3_nt: TGTGCCAGCAGTTATGGGAATGAGCAGTTCTTC
cdr3_length: 11
d_call: -
clone_size: once
v_call: TRBV6-2/TRBV6-3
j_call: TRBJ2-1

cdr3_aa: CASSLVGRSSYEQYF
cdr3_nt: TGTGCCAGCAGCTTGGTGGGCAGGAGCTCCTACGAGCAGTACTTC
cdr3_length: 15
d_call: -
clone_size: -
v_call: TRBV5-5
j_call: TRBJ2-7

cdr3_aa: CASSEALGPGYNQPQHF
cdr3_nt: TGTGCCAGCAGTGAAGCGCTGGGGCCAGGATACAATCAGCCCCAGCATTTT
cdr3_length: 17
d_call: -
clone_size: -
v_call: TRBV2
j_call: TRBJ1-5

cdr3_aa: CASSFTRTGANVLTF
cdr3_nt: TGTGCCAGCAGCTTTACTAGGACTGGGGCCAACGTCCTGACTTTC
cdr3_length: 15
d_call: -
clone_size: -
v_call: TRBV5-6
j_call: TRBJ2-6

cdr3_aa: CASSGGGLAAYNEQFF
cdr3_nt: TGTGCCAGCAGCGGGGGGGGACTAGCCGCCTACAATGAGCAGTTCTTC
cdr3_length: 16
d_call: TRBD2
clone_size: -
v_call: TRBV5-8
j_call: TRBJ2-1

cdr3_aa: CASRPGQAPYEQYF
cdr3_nt: TGTGCCAGCCGGCCGGGACAGGCACCCTACGAGCAGTACTTC
cdr3_length: 14
d_call: TRBD1
clone_size: -
v_call: TRBV27
j_call: TRBJ2-7

cdr3_aa: CSVGFQSGELFF
cdr3_nt: TGCAGCGTAGGTTTCCAGAGCGGGGAGCTGTTTTTT
cdr3_length: 12
d_call: -
clone_size: -
v_call: TRBV29-1
j_call: TRBJ2-2

cdr3_aa: CASSLYLGGGPSEQYF
cdr3_nt: TGCGCCAGCAGCTTGTACCTAGGCGGAGGGCCCTCCGAGCAGTACTTC
cdr3_length: 16
d_call: -
clone_size: -
v_call: TRBV5-1
j_call: TRBJ2-7

cdr3_aa: CASSSGTGLAINEQFF
cdr3_nt: TGTGCCAGCAGCAGCGGGACGGGACTAGCGATCAATGAGCAGTTCTTC
cdr3_length: 16
d_call: TRBD2
clone_size: -
v_call: TRBV5-4
j_call: TRBJ2-1

cdr3_aa: CASIPTSGHLLLVTEAFF
cdr3_nt: TGTGCCAGCATTCCCACATCGGGCCATCTTCTTCTGGTCACTGAAGCTTTCTTT
cdr3_length: 18
d_call: -
clone_size: -
v_call: TRBV7-9
j_call: TRBJ1-1

cdr3_aa: CASMQGEINEQFF
cdr3_nt: TGTGCCAGCATGCAGGGGGAGATCAATGAGCAGTTCTTC
cdr3_length: 13
d_call: TRBD1
clone_size: -
v_call: TRBV2
j_call: TRBJ2-1